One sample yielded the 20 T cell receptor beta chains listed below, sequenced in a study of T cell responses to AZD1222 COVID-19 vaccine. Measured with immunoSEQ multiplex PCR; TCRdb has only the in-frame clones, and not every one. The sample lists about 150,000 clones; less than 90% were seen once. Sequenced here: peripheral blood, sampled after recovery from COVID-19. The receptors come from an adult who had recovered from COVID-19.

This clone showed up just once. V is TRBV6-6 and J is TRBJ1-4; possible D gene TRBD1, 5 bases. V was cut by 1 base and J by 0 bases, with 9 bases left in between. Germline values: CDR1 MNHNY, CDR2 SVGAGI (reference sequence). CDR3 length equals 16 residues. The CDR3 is CASSYFQGTTNEKLFF. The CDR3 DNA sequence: TGTGCCAGCAGTTACTTCCAGGGTACAACTAATGAAAAACTGTTTTTT.

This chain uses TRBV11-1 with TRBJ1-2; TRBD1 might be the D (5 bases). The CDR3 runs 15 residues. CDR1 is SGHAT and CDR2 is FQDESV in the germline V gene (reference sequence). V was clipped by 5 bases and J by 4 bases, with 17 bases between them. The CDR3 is CASSGTGTGSYGYTF. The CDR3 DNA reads TGTGCCAGCAGCGGGACCGGGACCGGGTCCTATGGCTACACCTTC.

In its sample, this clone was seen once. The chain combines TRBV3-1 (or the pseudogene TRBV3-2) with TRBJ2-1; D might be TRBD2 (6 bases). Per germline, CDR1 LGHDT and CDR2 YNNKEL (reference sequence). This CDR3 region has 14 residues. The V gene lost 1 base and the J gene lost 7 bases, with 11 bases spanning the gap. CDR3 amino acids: CASSQGAGRNEQFF. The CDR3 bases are TGTGCCAGCAGCCAAGGTGCAGGGAGGAATGAGCAGTTCTTC.

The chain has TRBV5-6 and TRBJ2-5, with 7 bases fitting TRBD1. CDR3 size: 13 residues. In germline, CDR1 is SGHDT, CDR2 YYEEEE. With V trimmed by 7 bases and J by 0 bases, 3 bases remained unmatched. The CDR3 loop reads CASEDRYQETQYF. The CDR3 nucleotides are TGTGCCAGCGAGGACAGGTACCAAGAGACCCAGTACTTC.

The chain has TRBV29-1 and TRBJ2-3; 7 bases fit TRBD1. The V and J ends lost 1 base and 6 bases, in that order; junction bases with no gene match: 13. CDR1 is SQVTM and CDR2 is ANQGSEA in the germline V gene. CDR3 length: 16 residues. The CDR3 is CSVEAQDNRGRDTQYF. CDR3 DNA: TGCAGCGTTGAAGCCCAGGACAACAGGGGAAGGGATACGCAGTATTTT.

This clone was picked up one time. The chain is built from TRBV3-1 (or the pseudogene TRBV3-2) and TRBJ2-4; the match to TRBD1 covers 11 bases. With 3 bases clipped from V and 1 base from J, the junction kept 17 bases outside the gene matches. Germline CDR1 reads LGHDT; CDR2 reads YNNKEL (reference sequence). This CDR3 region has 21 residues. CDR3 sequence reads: CASSHGYLDRGLLGAKNIQYF. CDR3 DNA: TGTGCCAGCAGCCACGGGTATTTGGACAGGGGGCTATTGGGGGCCAAAAACATTCAGTACTTC.

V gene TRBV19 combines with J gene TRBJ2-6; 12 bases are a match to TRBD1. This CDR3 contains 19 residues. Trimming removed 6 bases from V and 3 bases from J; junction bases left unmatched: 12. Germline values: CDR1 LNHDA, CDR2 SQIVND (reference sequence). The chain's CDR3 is CASSTRRDRGLDGANVLTF. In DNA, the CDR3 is TGTGCCAGTAGCACACGCCGGGACAGGGGGCTAGATGGGGCCAACGTCCTGACTTTC.

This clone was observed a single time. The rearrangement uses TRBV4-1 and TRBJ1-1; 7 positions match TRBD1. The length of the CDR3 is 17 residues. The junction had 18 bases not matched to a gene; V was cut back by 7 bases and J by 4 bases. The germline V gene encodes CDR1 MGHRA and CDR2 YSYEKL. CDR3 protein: CASNLNPRQGRTTEAFF. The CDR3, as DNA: TGCGCCAGCAACCTCAACCCTCGACAGGGCCGGACCACTGAAGCTTTCTTT.

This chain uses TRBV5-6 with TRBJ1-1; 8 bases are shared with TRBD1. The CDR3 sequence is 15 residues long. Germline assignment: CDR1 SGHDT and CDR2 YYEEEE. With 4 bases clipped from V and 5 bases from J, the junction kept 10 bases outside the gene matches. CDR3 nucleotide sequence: TGTGCCAGCAGCCTACGATGGACAGGGAGGACTGAAGCTTTCTTT. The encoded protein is CASSLRWTGRTEAFF.

In DNA form, the CDR3 reads TGTGCCAGCAGCTTTCCCGGGGTGGAGACCCAGTACTTC. Translated: CASSFPGVETQYF. The chain uses TRBV7-9 and TRBJ2-5; a possible D gene is TRBD2 (5 bases). This CDR3 region has 13 residues. V was clipped by 3 bases and J by 5 bases, with 10 bases between them. Germline CDR1 reads SEHNR; CDR2 reads FQNEAQ (reference sequence).

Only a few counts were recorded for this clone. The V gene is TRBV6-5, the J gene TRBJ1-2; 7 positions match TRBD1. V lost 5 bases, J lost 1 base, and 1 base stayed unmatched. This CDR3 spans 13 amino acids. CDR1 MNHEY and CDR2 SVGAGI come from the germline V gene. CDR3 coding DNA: TGTGCCAGCAGTCGGGACAGTAACTATGGCTACACCTTC. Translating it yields CASSRDSNYGYTF.

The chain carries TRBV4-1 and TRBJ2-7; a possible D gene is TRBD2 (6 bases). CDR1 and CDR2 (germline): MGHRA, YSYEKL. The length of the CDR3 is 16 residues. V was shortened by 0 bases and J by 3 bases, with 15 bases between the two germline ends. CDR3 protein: CASSQDGSGLIYEQYF. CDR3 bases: TGCGCCAGCAGCCAAGATGGGAGCGGGCTTATCTACGAGCAGTACTTC.

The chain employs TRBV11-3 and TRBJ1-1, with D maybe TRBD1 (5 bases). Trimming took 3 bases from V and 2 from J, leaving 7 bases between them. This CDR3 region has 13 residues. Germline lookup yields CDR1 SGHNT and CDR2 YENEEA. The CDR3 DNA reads TGTGCCAGCAGCTTCAGGGTTAACACTGAAGCTTTCTTT. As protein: CASSFRVNTEAFF.

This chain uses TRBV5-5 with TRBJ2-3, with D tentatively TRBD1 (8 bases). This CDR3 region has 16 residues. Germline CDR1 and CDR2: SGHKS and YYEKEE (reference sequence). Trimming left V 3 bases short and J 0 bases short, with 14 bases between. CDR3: CASSWQQGGSTDTQYF. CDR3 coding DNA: TGTGCCAGCAGCTGGCAACAGGGGGGGAGCACAGATACGCAGTATTTT.

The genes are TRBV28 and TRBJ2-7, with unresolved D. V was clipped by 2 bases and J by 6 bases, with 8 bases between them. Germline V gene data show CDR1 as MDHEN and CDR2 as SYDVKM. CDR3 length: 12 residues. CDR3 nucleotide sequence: TGTGCCAGCAGTTTAAATCCCAGCGAGCAGTACTTC. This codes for CASSLNPSEQYF.

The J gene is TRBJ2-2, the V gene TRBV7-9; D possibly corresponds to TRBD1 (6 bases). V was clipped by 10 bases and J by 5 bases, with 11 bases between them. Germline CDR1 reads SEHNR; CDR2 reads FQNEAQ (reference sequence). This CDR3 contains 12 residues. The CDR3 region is CAMTTGTGELFF. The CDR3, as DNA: TGTGCCATGACAACAGGGACCGGGGAGCTGTTTTTT.

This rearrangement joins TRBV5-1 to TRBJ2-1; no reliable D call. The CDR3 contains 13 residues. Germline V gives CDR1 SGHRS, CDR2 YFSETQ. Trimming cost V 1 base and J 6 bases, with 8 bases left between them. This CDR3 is CASSLTAVNEQFF. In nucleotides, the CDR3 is TGCGCCAGCAGCTTGACAGCAGTCAATGAGCAGTTCTTC.

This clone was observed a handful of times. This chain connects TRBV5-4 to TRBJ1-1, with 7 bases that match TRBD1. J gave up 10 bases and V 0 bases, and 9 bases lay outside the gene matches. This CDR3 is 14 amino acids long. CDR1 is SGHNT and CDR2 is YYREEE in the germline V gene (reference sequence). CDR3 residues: CASSLEWQGGGAFF. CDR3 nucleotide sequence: TGTGCCAGCAGCTTGGAATGGCAGGGGGGGGGAGCTTTCTTT. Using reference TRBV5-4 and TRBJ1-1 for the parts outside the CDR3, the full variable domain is ETGVTQSPTHLIKTRGQQVTLRCSSQSGHNTVSWYQQALGQGPQFIFQYYREEENGRGNFPPRFSGLQFPNYSSELNVNALELDDSALYLCASSLEWQGGGAFFGQGTRLTVV.

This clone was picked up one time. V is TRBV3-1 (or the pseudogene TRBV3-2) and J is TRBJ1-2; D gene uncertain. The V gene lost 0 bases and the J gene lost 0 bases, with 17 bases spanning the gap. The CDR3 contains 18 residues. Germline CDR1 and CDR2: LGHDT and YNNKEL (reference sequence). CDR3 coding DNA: TGTGCCAGCAGCCAAGATAGAGGGTACATTTCTTCTAACTATGGCTACACCTTC. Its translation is CASSQDRGYISSNYGYTF.

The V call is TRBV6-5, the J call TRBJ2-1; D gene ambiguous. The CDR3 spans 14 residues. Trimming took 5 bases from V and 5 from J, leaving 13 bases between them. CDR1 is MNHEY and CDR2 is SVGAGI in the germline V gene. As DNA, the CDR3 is TGTGCCAGCAGTCGAACCCCTACAGACAATGAGCAGTTCTTC. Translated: CASSRTPTDNEQFF.